This record concerns one TCR beta chain sequence. The data belong to a study of T cells expressing NK-cell markers. The CDR3 loop spans 15 amino acids. Germline V lookup: CDR1 SGHTA, CDR2 FQGTGA. TCRdb reprocessed the 5' RACE reads; each CDR3 protein has one entry and no DNA is given. In all, the sample yields roughly 160,000 distinct CDR3 sequences. The sequencing input was blood T cells: a sorted CD56 or NKG2C T cell subset, CD4+ or CD8+ T cells, or bulk PBMC T cells (not recorded which). The genes are TRBV7-3 and TRBJ2-6. The source of this sequence is a woman aged 18-70 years in good health. The CDR3 reads CASSLMPVGANVLTF.